This is a list of T cell receptor beta chains from one sample in a study of tumor-infiltrating lymphocytes in localized non-small cell lung cancer. Produced via immunoSEQ multiplex PCR; TCRdb's table is partial and in-frame only. The sample lists thousands of clones; approximately 75% were seen once. Source material: lung tumor tissue. These receptors were collected from a human donor with non-small cell lung cancer. Each CDR3 is given with its conserved first and last residue. D genes are given only for firm matches. A clone size is listed for some rows: how often the clone was seen (once, few, many), or a class if it is expanded.

>TRBJ1-5|.|TRBV6-1|.
CASSEAHAPTSNQPQHF
TGTGCCAGCAGTGAAGCGCATGCGCCAACGAGCAATCAGCCCCAGCATTTT
>TRBJ1-4|.|TRBV4-1|.
CASSQEVNSGTEKLFF
TGCGCCAGCAGCCAAGAGGTCAACAGCGGTACTGAAAAACTGTTTTTT
>TRBJ2-4|.|TRBV18|.
CASSPYHTASSAKNIQYF
TGTGCCAGCTCACCTTACCACACAGCGTCCTCGGCCAAAAACATTCAGTACTTC
>TRBJ1-1|.|TRBV19|.
CASSITGMNTEAFF
TGTGCCAGTAGTATAACAGGGATGAACACTGAAGCTTTCTTT
>TRBJ1-3|few|TRBV7-9|.
CASSSQVYSGNTIYF
TGTGCCAGCAGCTCCCAGGTTTACTCTGGAAACACCATATATTTT
>TRBJ2-7|.|TRBV4-1|.
CASSQEGSTGVPYEQYF
TGCGCCAGCAGCCAAGAAGGGTCGACGGGGGTCCCCTACGAGCAGTACTTC
>TRBJ1-2|.|TRBV5-6|.
CASSLMDREGYTF
TGTGCCAGCAGCTTGATGGACAGAGAGGGCTACACCTTC
>TRBJ1-2|.|TRBV28|TRBD1
CASSRTGGSRYGYTF
TGTGCCAGCAGTCGGACAGGGGGCTCTAGGTATGGCTACACCTTC
>TRBJ2-1|.|TRBV7-2|TRBD2
CASSSQAGVSYNEQFF
TGTGCCAGCAGCTCCCAGGCGGGGGTGTCCTACAATGAGCAGTTCTTC
>TRBJ1-2|few|TRBV2|.
CASSEGEGLYGYTF
TGTGCCAGCAGTGAAGGGGAGGGCCTCTATGGCTACACCTTC
>TRBJ2-3|.|TRBV21-1|.
CASSNRDTQYF
TGTGCCAGCAGCAACCGCGATACGCAGTATTTT
>TRBJ1-1|.|TRBV6-6|.
CAIRELRNTEAFF
TGTGCCATTAGGGAGCTCCGGAACACTGAAGCTTTCTTT
>TRBJ1-2|.|TRBV2|.
CASRGDTANYGYTF
TGTGCCAGCAGGGGGGACACCGCTAACTATGGCTACACCTTC
>TRBJ1-1|few|TRBV7-9|TRBD1
CASSYLAGGHTEAFF
TGTGCCAGCAGCTACCTAGCAGGGGGACACACTGAAGCTTTCTTT
>TRBJ1-2|.|TRBV6-4|TRBD1
CASRAGTAYGYTF
TGTGCCAGCAGAGCCGGGACAGCTTATGGCTACACCTTC
>TRBJ2-7|.|TRBV18|TRBD1
CASSPKGQGEGEQYF
TGTGCCAGCTCCCCAAAGGGACAGGGAGAAGGCGAGCAGTACTTC
>TRBJ2-5|.|TRBV7-8|.
CASSPPASGETQYF
TGTGCCAGCAGCCCCCCGGCGAGTGGGGAGACCCAGTACTTC
>TRBJ1-4|.|TRBV2|TRBD1
CASSRTGWNEKLFF
TGTGCCAGCAGCAGGACAGGGTGGAATGAAAAACTGTTTTTT
>TRBJ1-1|.|TRBV7-2|.
CASSLRPTNTEAFF
TGTGCCAGCAGCCTGAGGCCGACGAACACTGAAGCTTTCTTT
>TRBJ1-2|.|TRBV9|.
CASSAREGVGNYGYTF
TGTGCCAGCAGCGCACGGGAGGGAGTTGGAAACTATGGCTACACCTTC
>TRBJ2-1|.|TRBV4-1|.
CASSQGTRGNEQFF
TGCGCCAGCAGCCAAGGGACCAGGGGCAATGAGCAGTTCTTC
>TRBJ1-1|.|TRBV2|.
CASSQDTNTEAFF
TGTGCCAGCAGCCAGGACACGAACACTGAAGCTTTCTTT
>TRBJ2-7|once|TRBV27|TRBD2
CASSLKRGLAGGRGEQYF
TGTGCCAGCAGTTTGAAACGGGGACTAGCGGGGGGCCGGGGCGAGCAGTACTTC
>TRBJ1-3|.|TRBV4-2|TRBD1
CASNGTGGFSGNTIYF
TGTGCCAGCAACGGGACAGGGGGTTTCTCTGGAAACACCATATATTTT
>TRBJ2-3|.|TRBV6-1|TRBD2
CASSQGGLARYSTDTQYF
TGTGCCAGCAGTCAAGGAGGACTAGCGAGGTATAGCACAGATACGCAGTATTTT
>TRBJ2-1|once|TRBV25-1|.
CASSESHLAGAHNEQFF
TGTGCCAGCAGTGAATCCCATCTGGCGGGGGCGCACAATGAGCAGTTCTTC
>TRBJ1-6|few|TRBV7-3|.
CASSLGSSYNSPLHF
TGTGCCAGCAGCCTGGGGAGCTCCTATAATTCACCCCTCCACTTT
>TRBJ1-4|.|TRBV2|.
CASSANSREKLFF
TGTGCCAGCAGCGCAAACTCTAGGGAAAAACTGTTTTTT
>TRBJ2-2|few|TRBV9|TRBD2
CASSGTSGGTGELFF
TGTGCCAGCAGCGGGACTAGCGGGGGCACCGGGGAGCTGTTTTTT
>TRBJ2-7|.|TRBV6-1|.
CASSTGPLTYEQYF
TGTGCCAGCAGTACCGGGCCTTTAACCTACGAGCAGTACTTC
>TRBJ2-1|.|TRBV4-2|TRBD2
CASSQDPSGTRVYNEQFF
TGTGCCAGCAGCCAAGACCCGAGCGGGACTAGGGTATACAATGAGCAGTTCTTC
>TRBJ2-7|.|TRBV7-9|.
CASSLGGGSRDEQYF
TGTGCCAGCAGCTTAGGGGGTGGCTCGCGGGACGAGCAGTACTTC
>TRBJ2-7|.|TRBV4-1|.
CASSPGTPNHEQYF
TGCGCCAGCAGCCCCGGGACTCCGAACCACGAGCAGTACTTC
>TRBJ2-3|.|TRBV18|.
CASSPERVTDTQYF
TGTGCCAGCTCACCGGAAAGGGTGACAGATACGCAGTATTTT
>TRBJ1-1|.|TRBV4-2|.
CASSPNGSRRKNTEAFF
TGTGCCAGCAGCCCGAACGGGTCGCGGCGCAAGAACACTGAAGCTTTCTTT
>TRBJ1-3|.|TRBV7-6|TRBD1
CASSSFPGQGGNTIYF
TGTGCCAGCAGCTCCTTCCCGGGACAGGGGGGAAACACCATATATTTT
>TRBJ1-3|.|TRBV28|.
CASSLIPAAIYF
TGTGCCAGCAGCCTTATCCCAGCCGCCATATATTTT
>TRBJ1-3|.|TRBV4-3|.
CASSQDAGRDGNTIYF
TGCGCCAGCAGCCAAGATGCAGGCAGGGATGGAAACACCATATATTTT
>TRBJ2-7|.|TRBV6-1|TRBD1
CASSDPLQGREQYF
TGTGCCAGCAGTGACCCTCTACAGGGGCGCGAGCAGTACTTC
>TRBJ2-5|once|TRBV7-2|.
CASSHWGGAEETQYF
TGTGCCAGCAGCCACTGGGGGGGGGCTGAGGAGACCCAGTACTTC
>TRBJ1-6|.|TRBV6-6|TRBD1
CASTRDRGGNSPLHF
TGTGCCAGCACCAGGGACAGGGGAGGCAATTCACCCCTCCACTTT
>TRBJ2-2|.|TRBV6-5|.
CASRGTVATGELFF
TGTGCCAGCAGGGGGACGGTTGCAACCGGGGAGCTGTTTTTT
>TRBJ1-3|.|TRBV19|.
CASSTTVSSGNTIYF
TGTGCCAGTAGTACGACGGTTTCCTCTGGAAACACCATATATTTT
>TRBJ1-1|medium-sized|TRBV12-5|.
CASGLGGRTEAFF
TGTGCTAGTGGTTTGGGGGGGCGCACTGAAGCTTTCTTT
>TRBJ2-1|.|TRBV4-3|.
CASSQDLGTGSYNEQFF
TGCGCCAGCAGCCAAGATCTTGGAACAGGCTCCTACAATGAGCAGTTCTTC